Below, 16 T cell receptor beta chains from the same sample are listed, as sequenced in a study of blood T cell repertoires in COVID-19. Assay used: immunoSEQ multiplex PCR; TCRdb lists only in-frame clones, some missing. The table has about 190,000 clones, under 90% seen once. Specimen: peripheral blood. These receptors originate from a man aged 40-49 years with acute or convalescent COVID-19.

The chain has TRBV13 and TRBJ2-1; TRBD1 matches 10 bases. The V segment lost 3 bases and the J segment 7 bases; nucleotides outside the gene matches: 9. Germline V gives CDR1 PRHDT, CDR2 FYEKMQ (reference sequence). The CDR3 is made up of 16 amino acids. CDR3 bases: TGTGCCAGCAGCTTGGCCTCCGGGACAGGGGATAATGAGCAGTTCTTC. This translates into CASSLASGTGDNEQFF.

The CDR3 loop is CASSPPGLAGGPGYNEQFF. DNA of the CDR3: TGTGCCAGCAGCCCGCCGGGACTAGCGGGGGGGCCCGGCTACAATGAGCAGTTCTTC. The chain has TRBV5-4 and TRBJ2-1; 16 bases line up with TRBD2. CDR3 length equals 19 residues. CDR1 and CDR2 from the germline V gene are SGHNT and YYREEE (reference sequence). V shed 4 bases, J shed 3 bases, and the junction held 10 bases outside the gene matches. Full variable domain (outside the CDR3, taken from reference TRBV5-4 and TRBJ2-1): ETGVTQSPTHLIKTRGQQVTLRCSSQSGHNTVSWYQQALGQGPQFIFQYYREEENGRGNFPPRFSGLQFPNYSSELNVNALELDDSALYLCASSPPGLAGGPGYNEQFFGPGTRLTVL.

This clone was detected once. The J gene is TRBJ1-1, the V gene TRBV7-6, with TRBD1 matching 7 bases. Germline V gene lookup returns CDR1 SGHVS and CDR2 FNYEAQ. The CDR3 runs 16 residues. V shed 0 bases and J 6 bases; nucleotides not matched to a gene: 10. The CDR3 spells CASSLAHPLTGAEAFF. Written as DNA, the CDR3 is TGTGCCAGCAGCTTAGCGCACCCTTTAACAGGGGCTGAAGCTTTCTTT. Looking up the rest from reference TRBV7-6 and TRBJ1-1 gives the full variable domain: GAGVSQSPRYKVTKRGQDVALRCDPISGHVSLYWYRQALGQGPEFLTYFNYEAQQDKSGLPNDRFSAERPEGSISTLTIQRTEQRDSAMYRCASSLAHPLTGAEAFFGQGTRLTVV.

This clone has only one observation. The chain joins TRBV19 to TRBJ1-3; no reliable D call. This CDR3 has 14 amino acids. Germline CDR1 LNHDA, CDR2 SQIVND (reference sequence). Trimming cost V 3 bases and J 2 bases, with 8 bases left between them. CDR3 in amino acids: CASSIPVTGNTIYF. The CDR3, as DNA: TGTGCCAGTAGTATCCCGGTGACTGGAAACACCATATATTTT. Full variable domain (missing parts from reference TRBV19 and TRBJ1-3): DGGITQSPKYLFRKEGQNVTLSCEQNLNHDAMYWYRQDPGQGLRLIYYSQIVNDFQKGDIAEGYSVSREKKESFPLTVTSAQKNPTAFYLCASSIPVTGNTIYFGEGSWLTVV.

The CDR3 DNA is TGTGCCAGCAGCCCTTACAGCAATGAGCAGTTCTTC. As protein: CASSPYSNEQFF. The rearrangement uses TRBV7-2 and TRBJ2-1; D is unresolved. This CDR3 has 12 residues. The V and J ends lost 5 bases and 6 bases respectively, with 8 bases between them. Germline CDR1 and CDR2: SGHTA and FQGNSA.

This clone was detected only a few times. The CDR3 loop reads CASSERGPTYEQYF. The CDR3 DNA follows: TGTGCCAGCAGTGAGCGGGGGCCTACCTACGAGCAGTACTTC. The chain uses TRBV11-2 and TRBJ2-7; TRBD2 matches at 8 bases. J was trimmed by 2 bases and V by 6 bases; bases with no gene match: 6. The CDR3 is 14 residues long. Germline loops: CDR1 SGHAT, CDR2 FQNNGV.

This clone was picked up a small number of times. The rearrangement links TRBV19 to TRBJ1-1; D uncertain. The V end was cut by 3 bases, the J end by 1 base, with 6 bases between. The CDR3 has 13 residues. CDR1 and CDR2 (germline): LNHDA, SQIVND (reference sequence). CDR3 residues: CASSINGNTEAFF. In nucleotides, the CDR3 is TGTGCCAGTAGTATTAACGGGAACACTGAAGCTTTCTTT. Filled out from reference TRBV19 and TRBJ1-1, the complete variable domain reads DGGITQSPKYLFRKEGQNVTLSCEQNLNHDAMYWYRQDPGQGLRLIYYSQIVNDFQKGDIAEGYSVSREKKESFPLTVTSAQKNPTAFYLCASSINGNTEAFFGQGTRLTVV.

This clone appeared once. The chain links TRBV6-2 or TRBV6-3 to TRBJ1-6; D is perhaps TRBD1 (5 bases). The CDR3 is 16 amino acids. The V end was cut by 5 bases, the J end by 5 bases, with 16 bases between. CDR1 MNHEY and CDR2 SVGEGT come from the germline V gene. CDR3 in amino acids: CASSQWGGTDNSPLHF. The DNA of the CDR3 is TGTGCCAGCAGTCAATGGGGGGGTACAGATAATTCACCCCTCCACTTT.

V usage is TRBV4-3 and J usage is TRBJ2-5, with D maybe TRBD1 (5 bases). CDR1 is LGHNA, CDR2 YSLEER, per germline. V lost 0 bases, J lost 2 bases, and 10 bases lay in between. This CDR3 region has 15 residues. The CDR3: CASSQDLDTQETQYF. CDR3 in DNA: TGCGCCAGCAGCCAAGATTTGGACACACAAGAGACCCAGTACTTC.

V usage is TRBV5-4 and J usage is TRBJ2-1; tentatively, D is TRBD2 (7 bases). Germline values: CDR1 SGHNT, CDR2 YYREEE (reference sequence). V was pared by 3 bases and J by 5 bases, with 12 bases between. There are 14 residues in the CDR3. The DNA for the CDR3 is TGTGCCAGCAGCTCCGGGGGGCCCCACAATGAGCAGTTCTTC. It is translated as CASSSGGPHNEQFF.

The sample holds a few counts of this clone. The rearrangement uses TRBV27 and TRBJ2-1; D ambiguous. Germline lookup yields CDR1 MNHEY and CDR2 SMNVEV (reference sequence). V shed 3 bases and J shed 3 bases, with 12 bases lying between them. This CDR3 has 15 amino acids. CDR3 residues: CASSFGLPDYNEQFF. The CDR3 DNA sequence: TGTGCCAGCAGTTTCGGTCTTCCCGACTACAATGAGCAGTTCTTC.

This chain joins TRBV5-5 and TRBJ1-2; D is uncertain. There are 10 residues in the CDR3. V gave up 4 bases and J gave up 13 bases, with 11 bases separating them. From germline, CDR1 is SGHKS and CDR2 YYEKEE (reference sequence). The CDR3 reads CASSHGSITF. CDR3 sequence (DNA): TGTGCCAGCAGCCACGGGTCTATCACCTTC.

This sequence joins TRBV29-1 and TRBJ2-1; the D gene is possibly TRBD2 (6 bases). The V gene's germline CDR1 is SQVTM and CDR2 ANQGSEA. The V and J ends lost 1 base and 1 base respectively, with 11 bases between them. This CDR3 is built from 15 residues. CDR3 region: CSVEGGRGSYNEQFF. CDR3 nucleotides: TGCAGCGTTGAAGGTGGGCGGGGTTCCTACAATGAGCAGTTCTTC.

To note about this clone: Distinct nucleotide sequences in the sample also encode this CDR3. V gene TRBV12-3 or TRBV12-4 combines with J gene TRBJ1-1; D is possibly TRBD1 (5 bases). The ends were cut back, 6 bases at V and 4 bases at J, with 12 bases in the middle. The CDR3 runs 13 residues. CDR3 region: CASSPGGGTEAFF. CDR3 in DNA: TGTGCCAGCAGCCCGGGGGGTGGCACTGAAGCTTTCTTT.

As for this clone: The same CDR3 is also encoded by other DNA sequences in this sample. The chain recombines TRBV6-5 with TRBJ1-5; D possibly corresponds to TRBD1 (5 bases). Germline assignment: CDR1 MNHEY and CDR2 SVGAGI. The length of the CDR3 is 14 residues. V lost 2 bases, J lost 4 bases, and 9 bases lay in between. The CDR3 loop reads CASSYRGRNQPQHF. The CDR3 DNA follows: TGTGCCAGCAGTTACCGGGGGAGGAATCAGCCCCAGCATTTT.

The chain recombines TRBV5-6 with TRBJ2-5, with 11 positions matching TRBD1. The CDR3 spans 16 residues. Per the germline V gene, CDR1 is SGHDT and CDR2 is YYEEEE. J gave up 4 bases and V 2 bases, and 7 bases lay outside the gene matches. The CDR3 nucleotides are TGTGCCAGCAGCTTAGGACAGGGGGCATCTCCAGAGACCCAGTACTTC. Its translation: CASSLGQGASPETQYF. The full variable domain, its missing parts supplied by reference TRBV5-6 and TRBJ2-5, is DAGVTQSPTHLIKTRGQQVTLRCSPKSGHDTVSWYQQALGQGPQFIFQYYEEEERQRGNFPDRFSGHQFPNYSSELNVNALLLGDSALYLCASSLGQGASPETQYFGPGTRLLVL.